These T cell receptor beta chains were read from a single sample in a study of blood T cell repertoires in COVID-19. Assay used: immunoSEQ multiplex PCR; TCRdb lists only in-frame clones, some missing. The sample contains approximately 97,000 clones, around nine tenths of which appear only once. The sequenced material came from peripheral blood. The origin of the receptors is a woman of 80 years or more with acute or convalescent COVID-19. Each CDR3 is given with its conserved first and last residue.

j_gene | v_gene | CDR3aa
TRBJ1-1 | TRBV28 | CASSLWGGTEAFF
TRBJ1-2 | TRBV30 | CAWSGAGKGVGYTF
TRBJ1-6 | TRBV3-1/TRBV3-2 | CASSRTGSSYNSPLHF
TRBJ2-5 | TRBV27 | CASSPGQGLQETQYF
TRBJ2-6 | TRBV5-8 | CASETGDGGPGANVLTF
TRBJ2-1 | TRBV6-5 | CASSSSGGAYNEQFF
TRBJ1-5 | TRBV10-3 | CAIRRDSNSNQPQHF
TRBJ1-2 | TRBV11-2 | CASSLEQAGGYGYTF
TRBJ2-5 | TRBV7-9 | CASSPVGGSRQETQYF
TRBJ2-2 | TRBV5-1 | CASSETANTGELFF
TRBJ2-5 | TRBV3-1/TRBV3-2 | CASSHSGAQYF
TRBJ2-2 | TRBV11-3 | CAAAENTGELFF
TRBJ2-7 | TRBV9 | CASSVKRRDGSGTKANIVYEQYF
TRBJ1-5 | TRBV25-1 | CASSEPTGPQHF
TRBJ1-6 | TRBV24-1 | CATSDYRGTGGSPLHF
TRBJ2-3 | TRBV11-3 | CASSRDSSTDTQYF
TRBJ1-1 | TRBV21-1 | CASSKAARRGGENTEAFF
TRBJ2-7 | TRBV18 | CASSTLPGHLYEQYF
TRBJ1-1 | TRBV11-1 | CASSLQGAGTEAFF
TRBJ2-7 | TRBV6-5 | CASRSGYYEQYF
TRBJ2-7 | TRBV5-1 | CASSLGTSGVYEQYF
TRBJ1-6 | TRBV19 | CASSISSTGPNSPLHF
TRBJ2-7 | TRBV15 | CATSRGLGQGHEQYF
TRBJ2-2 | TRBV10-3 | CAITTGVPGELFF
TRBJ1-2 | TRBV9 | CASSVAVGPYGYTF
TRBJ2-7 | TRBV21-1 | CASSSRTGEYEQYF
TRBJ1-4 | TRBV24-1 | CATSDSGQGGEKLFF
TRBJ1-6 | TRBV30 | CAWSIPGGNSPLHF
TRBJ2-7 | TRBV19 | CASSPQRTSYEQYF
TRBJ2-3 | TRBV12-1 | CASSFLRQPLADTQYF
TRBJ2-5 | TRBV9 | CASSTGTSGGLGETQYF
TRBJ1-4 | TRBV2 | CASSQGTNEKLFF
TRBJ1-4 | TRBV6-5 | CASSSRDRGREKLFF
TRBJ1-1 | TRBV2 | CASRETGGTEAFF
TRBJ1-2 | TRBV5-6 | CASSPRELNLLSYGYTF
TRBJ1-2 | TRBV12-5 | CASGATLRDNTF
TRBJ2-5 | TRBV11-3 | CASSSGAAGQETQYF
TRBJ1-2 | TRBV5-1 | CASSFAEDRGAGYTF
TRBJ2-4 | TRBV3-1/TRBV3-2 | CASSSNAGLAGGQTKNIQYF
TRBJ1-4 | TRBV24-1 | CATSGSGMEKLFF
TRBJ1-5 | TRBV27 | CASSETALSNQPQHF
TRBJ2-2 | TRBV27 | CASSLSGGGNTGELFF
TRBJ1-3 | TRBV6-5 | CASSRGQLSGNTIYF
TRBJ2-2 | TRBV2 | CASRIGGAGTGELFF
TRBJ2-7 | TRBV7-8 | CASSLDFMRTAIYEQYF
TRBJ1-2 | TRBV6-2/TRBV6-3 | CASSYPGQGFYGYTF
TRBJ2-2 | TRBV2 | CASRELAGPVGELFF
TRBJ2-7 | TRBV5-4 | CASSLIPRLHEQYF
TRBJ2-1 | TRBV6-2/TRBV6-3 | CASSYRLGAAEQFF
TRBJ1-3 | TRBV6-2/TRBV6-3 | CASSYSTRPGQGKGAGNTIYF
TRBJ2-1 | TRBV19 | CASSKTGVPYNEQFF
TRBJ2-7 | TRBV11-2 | CASSLRAGLEGYEQYF
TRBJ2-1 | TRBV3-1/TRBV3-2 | CASSPLSGGYNEQFF
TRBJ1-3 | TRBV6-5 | CASSYGEGFSGNTIYF
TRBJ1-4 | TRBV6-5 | CASSSRFATNEKLFF
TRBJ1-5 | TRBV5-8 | CASSPGGRGVQPQHF
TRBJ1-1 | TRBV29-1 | CSVRKQGNTEAFF
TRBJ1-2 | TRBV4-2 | CASSQVGEGYGYTF
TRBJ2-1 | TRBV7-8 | CASSPSGRGIHEQFF